A selection of T cell receptor beta chains follows, all from one sample in a study of T cell responses to AZD1222 COVID-19 vaccine. The data were produced by immunoSEQ multiplex PCR, yet TCRdb's version contains in-frame clones alone and is incomplete. The sample includes around 130,000 clones, roughly nine tenths seen only once; the top ten take about 5.2%. The starting material was peripheral blood, obtained on day 0 of AZD1222 vaccination. These receptors originate from an adult in good health. CDR3s include the opening cysteine and the closing phenylalanine or tryptophan. Each record gives: clone size, V gene, J gene, D gene, CDR3 DNA, CDR3 protein. The D gene is left open where the match is weak. Expanded clones are given a class, and other clones once, few, many or no size at all.

NA	TRBV7-8	TRBJ1-2	NA	TGTGCCAGCAGCTTAGTAGGCACAGCCGCGAGCTATGGCTACACCTTC	CASSLVGTAASYGYTF
NA	TRBV21-1	TRBJ2-3	NA	TGTGCCAGCAGCGGGTCGGGACTCCCGCGCACAGATACGCAGTATTTT	CASSGSGLPRTDTQYF
NA	TRBV19	TRBJ1-4	TRBD1	TGTGCCAGTAAAACCCCAGGGGGCTCTAATGAAAAACTGTTTTTT	CASKTPGGSNEKLFF
NA	TRBV9	TRBJ2-4	NA	TGTGCCAGCAGCGAAGGACCTAACATTCAGTACTTC	CASSEGPNIQYF
NA	TRBV18	TRBJ1-6	NA	TGTGCCAGCTCACCCGGGCGGAATGTTAATTCACCCCTCCACTTT	CASSPGRNVNSPLHF
NA	TRBV9	TRBJ1-6	NA	TGTGCCAGCAGCGTACGGGCGGGACCACCCCTCCACTTT	CASSVRAGPPLHF
NA	TRBV2	TRBJ1-5	TRBD1	TGTGCCAGCAGCCGGGACAGGGGCAATCAGCCCCAGCATTTT	CASSRDRGNQPQHF
NA	TRBV6-1	TRBJ2-7	NA	TGTGCCAGCAGGGAAGGGTCAGCCTACGAGCAGTACTTC	CASREGSAYEQYF
NA	TRBV7-9	TRBJ2-1	NA	TGTGCCAGCAGCTCCCCTTTAGATGAGCAGTTCTTC	CASSSPLDEQFF
NA	TRBV6-5	TRBJ1-4	NA	TGTGCCAGCAGGGTCCTGGGGGCTGGGGGTGAAAAACTGTTTTTT	CASRVLGAGGEKLFF
NA	TRBV18	TRBJ1-1	TRBD1	TGTGCCAGCTCACCCGAGACAGGGCTCGACACTGAAGCTTTCTTT	CASSPETGLDTEAFF
NA	TRBV5-6	TRBJ1-2	NA	TGTGCCAGCAGCTTGCCCCCGGGCAATGGCTACACCTTC	CASSLPPGNGYTF
NA	TRBV9	TRBJ2-3	TRBD2	TGTGCCAGCAGCGTAGCAGCGGGAGGCCCCACAGATACGCAGTATTTT	CASSVAAGGPTDTQYF
NA	TRBV30	TRBJ1-2	NA	TGTGCCTGGAGTGAAAGTCGGGATTCCGGCTACACCTTC	CAWSESRDSGYTF
NA	TRBV4-1	TRBJ1-2	NA	TGCGCCAGCAGCCAAGATGGCACCCCTTATAACTATGGCTACACCTTC	CASSQDGTPYNYGYTF
NA	TRBV18	TRBJ2-1	TRBD1	TGTGCCAGCTCCCCACAGGGGTTAAATGAGCAGTTCTTC	CASSPQGLNEQFF
NA	TRBV29-1	TRBJ1-5	TRBD1	TGCAGCGCTCGGGACAGGGGTTTAGGACAGCCCCAGCATTTT	CSARDRGLGQPQHF
NA	TRBV9	TRBJ2-5	TRBD1	TGTGCCAGCAGCGCGCGGGACAGGATTATATCTGGGGAGACCCAGTACTTC	CASSARDRIISGETQYF
NA	TRBV28	TRBJ1-1	NA	TGTGCCAGCAGCCCCAGAGGTCGACAGGTACGTGAAGCTTTCTTT	CASSPRGRQVREAFF
NA	TRBV12-3/TRBV12-4	TRBJ2-1	NA	TGTGCCAGCAGTTTGGTCCTTGAGAGGGAGCAGTTCTTC	CASSLVLEREQFF
few	TRBV6-5	TRBJ2-5	NA	TGTGCCAGCAGTTACTACGGAAGATGGGAGACCCAGTACTTC	CASSYYGRWETQYF
NA	TRBV6-5	TRBJ2-1	NA	TGTGCCAGCAGTCCGGGACGACGGGAGGAGCAGTTCTTC	CASSPGRREEQFF
NA	TRBV4-1	TRBJ1-2	NA	TGCGCCAGCAGCCAAGATCTGACAGGAGGGTCTATGGGCTACACCTTC	CASSQDLTGGSMGYTF
NA	TRBV5-4	TRBJ2-7	TRBD1	TGTGCCTATGGGACAGCCAACTACGAGCAGTACTTC	CAYGTANYEQYF
NA	TRBV28	TRBJ1-2	NA	TGTGCCAGCAGTAACCGGACGGATACCTTGAACTATGGCTACACCTTC	CASSNRTDTLNYGYTF
NA	TRBV28	TRBJ2-6	TRBD1	TGTGCCAGCAGTTTACAGGGGGCGCCTGGGGCCAACGTCCTGACTTTC	CASSLQGAPGANVLTF
NA	TRBV5-6	TRBJ2-3	NA	TGTGCCAGCAGCCCAACGGGACTCCCAGCAGATACGCAGTATTTT	CASSPTGLPADTQYF
NA	TRBV27	TRBJ1-1	NA	TGTGCCAGCAGTTCACGACAGGCGGGGATAGCTTTCTTT	CASSSRQAGIAFF
NA	TRBV19	TRBJ1-1	NA	TGTGCCAGTAGCCGAGAAGGACGGACCACTGAAGCTTTCTTT	CASSREGRTTEAFF
NA	TRBV18	TRBJ2-6	NA	TGTGCCAGCTCACCGGGTGGGGGTCGGTCCGGGGCCAACGTCCTGACTTTC	CASSPGGGRSGANVLTF
NA	TRBV5-6	TRBJ2-6	NA	TGTGCCAGCAGTACAACTGGCTCTGGGGCCAACGTCCTGACTTTC	CASSTTGSGANVLTF
NA	TRBV5-1	TRBJ1-2	NA	TGCGCCAGCAGCTTGGACAGCCCCGATGGCTACACCTTC	CASSLDSPDGYTF
NA	TRBV19	TRBJ2-3	TRBD1	TGTGCCAGTAAAGGGACAGGGGATGTGAATACGCAGTATTTT	CASKGTGDVNTQYF
NA	TRBV28	TRBJ1-1	NA	TGTGCCAGCAGTTTATACCCAGGGGAGCTGAACACTGAAGCTTTCTTT	CASSLYPGELNTEAFF
NA	TRBV7-2	TRBJ1-2	TRBD1	TGTGCCAGCAGCTCCCAGGGTACAGGGGAGGATGGCTACACCTTC	CASSSQGTGEDGYTF
NA	TRBV6-5	TRBJ2-7	NA	TGTGCCAGCAGTCCGACCCGGCCAGGGTACGACGAGCAGTACTTC	CASSPTRPGYDEQYF
NA	TRBV30	TRBJ2-3	NA	TGTGCCTCAAGTTTCACAGATACGCAGTATTTT	CASSFTDTQYF
NA	TRBV15	TRBJ1-2	TRBD1	TGTGCCACCAGCAGACCGGGACAGTATAACTATGGCTACACCTTC	CATSRPGQYNYGYTF
NA	TRBV30	TRBJ1-1	NA	TGTGCCTGGAGTGCCACCGGGGCGGACACTGAAGCTTTCTTT	CAWSATGADTEAFF
NA	TRBV3-1/TRBV3-2	TRBJ1-2	NA	TGTGCCAGCAGCCAAGCAGGGGCGCATAACTATGGCTACACCTTC	CASSQAGAHNYGYTF
NA	TRBV28	TRBJ2-7	NA	TGTGCCAGCAGCCCGGGGGACTTCTCCTACGAGCAGTACTTC	CASSPGDFSYEQYF
NA	TRBV5-6	TRBJ2-5	TRBD1	TGTGCCAGCAGCTTGGGACAGGGGTTTAGGGCCCAGTACTTC	CASSLGQGFRAQYF
NA	TRBV11-1	TRBJ1-3	NA	TGTGCCAGCAGCTTAAACCCTTCGGACACCATATATTTT	CASSLNPSDTIYF
NA	TRBV5-1	TRBJ2-5	NA	TGCGCCAGCAGCTTGGGAGATGGGAGAGAGACCCAGTACTTC	CASSLGDGRETQYF
NA	TRBV19	TRBJ2-1	TRBD2	TGTGCCAGTACCTCAACTAGCGGGAGTACAAATGAGCAGTTCTTC	CASTSTSGSTNEQFF
NA	TRBV7-9	TRBJ2-2	TRBD1	TGTGCCAGCACCCCCGGGACAGGACGTCCCGGGGAGCTGTTTTTT	CASTPGTGRPGELFF
NA	TRBV7-6	TRBJ2-5	NA	TGTGCCAGCAGCCGGGGATACCAAGAGACCCAGTACTTC	CASSRGYQETQYF
NA	TRBV7-9	TRBJ1-1	NA	TGTGCCAGCAGCTTGGGCAGGGCAGGCGACACTGAAGCTTTCTTT	CASSLGRAGDTEAFF
NA	TRBV7-9	TRBJ2-5	TRBD1	TGTGCCAGCAGCTTAGGAGGGACAGAAGAGACCCAGTACTTC	CASSLGGTEETQYF
NA	TRBV30	TRBJ2-2	NA	TGTGCCTGGAGTGTATATCAGGGCGAGGAGCTGTTTTTT	CAWSVYQGEELFF
NA	TRBV27	TRBJ1-4	NA	TGTGCCAGCAGTCCTCAAGGACGTAGTAATGAAAAACTGTTTTTT	CASSPQGRSNEKLFF
NA	TRBV3-1/TRBV3-2	TRBJ2-5	NA	TGTGCCAGCAGCCCCGTCAGTTGGCAGGGTAGGGGGAAGTACCAAGAGACCCAGTACTTC	CASSPVSWQGRGKYQETQYF
NA	TRBV6-6	TRBJ1-4	NA	TGTGCCAGCAGTTACCGTCTTAATGAAAAACTGTTTTTT	CASSYRLNEKLFF